Below, 23 T cell receptor beta chains from the same sample are listed, as sequenced in a study of OX40 agonist ivuxolimab in advanced cancers. Profiling relied on immunoSEQ multiplex PCR, and the TCRdb table lists in-frame clones only, not all of them. The table records under 95,000 clones, about nine tenths of them present only once. The sequenced sample was CD4+ or CD8+ T cells sorted from blood, obtained in a trial of the OX40 agonist ivuxolimab. Receptors originate from an adult with an advanced solid tumor such as melanoma, head and neck, liver or kidney cancer.

The chain links TRBV6-6 to TRBJ1-5; D gene uncertain. The germline V and J ends were trimmed by 4 bases and 1 base, with 11 bases remaining between them. Per germline, CDR1 MNHNY and CDR2 SVGAGI (reference sequence). CDR3 size: 15 residues. DNA for the CDR3: TGTGCCAGCAGTTTAGCGAGCGGCAGCAATCAGCCCCAGCATTTT. Protein: CASSLASGSNQPQHF.

CDR3 nucleotide sequence: TGTGCCGGACAATTAGGTATCGGGGAGCTGTTTTTT. Translated: CAGQLGIGELFF. The V call is TRBV30, the J call TRBJ2-2; D perhaps matches TRBD1 (5 bases). The ends were cut back, 8 bases at V and 7 bases at J, with 14 bases in the middle. The CDR3 contains 12 residues. CDR1 is GTSNPN, CDR2 SVGIG, per germline (reference sequence).

The chain couples TRBV6-1 to TRBJ2-7, with 9 bases identical to TRBD1. The CDR3 has 15 amino acids. The germline CDR1 and CDR2 sequences are MNHNS and SASEGT. Unmatched junction bases numbered 7, after V lost 6 bases and J lost 1 base. The DNA of the CDR3 is TGTGCCAGCAGAGTAGACAGGGGGTCGTCCTACGAGCAGTACTTC. As protein: CASRVDRGSSYEQYF.

The chain joins TRBV9 to TRBJ2-6, with TRBD1 matching 10 bases. The CDR3 length is 17 residues. The germline CDR1 and CDR2 sequences are SGDLS and YYNGEE. V lost 4 bases, J lost 0 bases, and 4 bases stayed unmatched. CDR3: CASSLGQGTSGANVLTF. For the CDR3, the DNA is TGTGCCAGCAGCCTGGGACAGGGGACCTCTGGGGCCAACGTCCTGACTTTC.

The J gene is TRBJ1-5, the V gene TRBV19; D not certain. The V end was cut by 5 bases, the J end by 3 bases, with 17 bases between. This CDR3 comprises 16 residues. The germline V gene has CDR1 LNHDA and CDR2 SQIVND (reference sequence). CDR3 region: CASSASGSPSNQPQHF. In DNA, the CDR3 is TGTGCCAGTAGTGCAAGTGGAAGCCCCTCCAATCAGCCCCAGCATTTT. Filled out from reference TRBV19 and TRBJ1-5, the complete variable domain reads DGGITQSPKYLFRKEGQNVTLSCEQNLNHDAMYWYRQDPGQGLRLIYYSQIVNDFQKGDIAEGYSVSREKKESFPLTVTSAQKNPTAFYLCASSASGSPSNQPQHFGDGTRLSIL.

The V and J genes are TRBV2 and TRBJ1-6, with D perhaps TRBD1 (6 bases). Germline values: CDR1 SNHLY, CDR2 FYNNEI. V lost 7 bases and J 7 bases, leaving 11 bases between the germline ends. This CDR3 contains 13 residues. CDR3 amino acids: CASIRGTNSPLHF. CDR3 coding DNA: TGTGCCAGCATCAGGGGCACAAATTCACCCCTCCACTTT.

About this clone itself: One end of the junction is discordant with germline, which a read error may explain. The chain employs TRBV7-2 and TRBJ2-2; the match to TRBD2 covers 10 bases. The CDR3 length is 15 residues. Per the germline V gene, CDR1 is SGHTA and CDR2 is FQGNSA. CDR3 sequence reads: CASSLAGGHTGELFF. Written as DNA, the CDR3 is TGTGCCAGCAGTTTAGCGGGGGGCCACACCGGGGAGCTGTTTTTT.

This chain uses TRBV19 with TRBJ1-5; D possibly corresponds to TRBD1 (5 bases). V lost 5 bases and J lost 4, with 12 bases in between. The germline CDR1 and CDR2 sequences are LNHDA and SQIVND (reference sequence). This CDR3 has 14 amino acids. The DNA of the CDR3 is TGTGCCAGTAGTCTCGGGACGGGGAATCAGCCCCAGCATTTT. This sequence encodes CASSLGTGNQPQHF. Combining the CDR3 with reference TRBV19 and TRBJ1-5 gives the whole variable domain DGGITQSPKYLFRKEGQNVTLSCEQNLNHDAMYWYRQDPGQGLRLIYYSQIVNDFQKGDIAEGYSVSREKKESFPLTVTSAQKNPTAFYLCASSLGTGNQPQHFGDGTRLSIL.

The chain carries TRBV6-5 and TRBJ1-1, with 9 bases fitting TRBD1. The CDR3 sequence is 14 residues long. Germline V CDR1 and CDR2: MNHEY, SVGAGI. Trimming took 6 bases from V and 7 from J; bases not matched to a gene: 9. Here the CDR3 reads CASRGTGGLSEAFF. The CDR3 DNA reads as TGTGCCAGCAGGGGAACAGGGGGCCTCAGTGAAGCTTTCTTT.

This chain connects TRBV7-9 to TRBJ2-7; D unresolved. The CDR3 has 17 residues. The V gene's germline CDR1 is SEHNR and CDR2 FQNEAQ (reference sequence). V was trimmed by 1 base and J by 1 base, leaving 17 bases between them. The CDR3 DNA sequence: TGTGCCAGCAGCTTAGTCCCGATACCTGGAAGGTCCTACGAGCAGTACTTC. Protein: CASSLVPIPGRSYEQYF.

The J gene is TRBJ2-1, the V gene TRBV29-1, with 8 positions matching TRBD1. J gave up 2 bases and V 6 bases, and 6 bases lay outside the gene matches. Germline CDR1 and CDR2: SQVTM and ANQGSEA. CDR3 length: 14 residues. CDR3 in amino acids: CSVRDRGPYNEQFF. In DNA, the CDR3 is TGCAGCGTCAGAGACAGGGGACCCTACAATGAGCAGTTCTTC.

The chain couples TRBV9 to TRBJ2-2; D uncertain. V lost 0 bases, J lost 6 bases, and 12 bases lay in between. The CDR3 length is 15 residues. Germline V gene sequence: CDR1 SGDLS, CDR2 YYNGEE. The CDR3 DNA follows: TGTGCCAGCAGCGTAGTGGGCGGTAACGCCGGGGAGCTGTTTTTT. Translated, it gives CASSVVGGNAGELFF.

This chain joins TRBV5-1 and TRBJ2-5, with 13 nucleotides matching TRBD2. This CDR3 comprises 17 residues. Losses at the gene ends were 0 bases for V and 6 bases for J; bases not matched to a gene: 8. Germline values: CDR1 SGHRS, CDR2 YFSETQ. The DNA for the CDR3 is TGCGCCAGCAGCTTGGGAACTAGCGGGGGGGCCGCGAAGACCCAGTACTTC. It codes for CASSLGTSGGAAKTQYF.

The gene calls are TRBV10-3 and TRBJ2-1, with D tentatively TRBD2 (6 bases). The CDR3 contains 15 residues. Germline V gene data show CDR1 as ENHRY and CDR2 as SYGVKD. The ends were cut back, 3 bases at V and 2 bases at J, with 11 bases in the middle. CDR3 protein: CAISERRDAYNEQFF. DNA of the CDR3: TGTGCCATCAGTGAACGGCGGGATGCCTACAATGAGCAGTTCTTC.

The V gene is TRBV11-3, the J gene TRBJ2-1; 7 bases align to TRBD2. This CDR3 has 16 residues. Germline CDR1 is SGHNT and CDR2 is YENEEA. V was clipped by 0 bases and J by 4 bases; unmatched bases: 6. CDR3 protein: CASSLDGAGLYNEQFF. The DNA of the CDR3 is TGTGCCAGCAGCTTAGATGGAGCGGGGTTATACAATGAGCAGTTCTTC.

DNA of the CDR3: TGTGCCAGCAGTTACTCAGCAGGGCCCACTGGAAACACCATATATTTT. Translation gives CASSYSAGPTGNTIYF. The chain carries TRBV6-6 and TRBJ1-3; weak D call: TRBD1 (5 bases). CDR3 length equals 16 residues. With 0 bases removed from V and 2 bases from J, the gap between germline ends came to 11 bases. Per the germline V gene, CDR1 is MNHNY and CDR2 is SVGAGI (reference sequence).

The V and J genes are TRBV4-1 and TRBJ1-4; D unresolved. Germline loops: CDR1 MGHRA, CDR2 YSYEKL. The CDR3 spans 17 residues. Trimming stripped 0 bases from V and 0 bases from J, with 11 bases between. Here the CDR3 reads CASSQEMRMATNEKLFF. CDR3 sequence (DNA): TGCGCCAGCAGCCAAGAGATGAGGATGGCAACTAATGAAAAACTGTTTTTT.

The V and J genes are TRBV5-1 and TRBJ2-7; 8 bases align to TRBD2. Germline V gives CDR1 SGHRS, CDR2 YFSETQ. This CDR3 has 17 residues. Trimming took 4 bases from V and 0 from J; bases not matched to a gene: 12. CDR3 residues: CASSDRGGILLSYEQYF. The CDR3 DNA sequence: TGCGCCAGCAGCGACCGGGGGGGAATCCTACTCTCCTACGAGCAGTACTTC.

The genes are TRBV27 and TRBJ1-4; D is undetermined. CDR1 is MNHEY and CDR2 is SMNVEV in the germline V gene (reference sequence). The CDR3 sequence is 15 residues long. Deletions cut 3 bases from V and 8 bases from J, with 16 bases between. In nucleotides, the CDR3 is TGTGCCAGCAGTTTCTGGCCTGGGGTGGGCGAAAAACTGTTTTTT. It codes for CASSFWPGVGEKLFF.

The rearrangement links TRBV7-9 to TRBJ1-6, with TRBD1 as a possible D gene (5 bases). In germline, CDR1 is SEHNR, CDR2 FQNEAQ (reference sequence). The V gene lost 11 bases and the J gene lost 7 bases, with 15 bases spanning the gap. The length of the CDR3 is 13 residues. CDR3 nucleotide sequence: TGTGCCTATCGGGGGGAGCCGAATTCACCCCTCCACTTT. Translated, it gives CAYRGEPNSPLHF.

The chain has TRBV18 and TRBJ1-1; 7 positions match TRBD1. Trimming at V came to 3 bases and at J to 4 bases, leaving 11 bases not matched to a gene. CDR3 length equals 16 residues. Per germline, CDR1 KGHSH and CDR2 LQKENI. CDR3 in amino acids: CASSPSSLQGSTEAFF. The DNA of the CDR3 is TGTGCCAGCTCACCTTCCTCACTACAGGGGTCCACTGAAGCTTTCTTT.

This clone was observed a single time. The rearrangement links TRBV28 to TRBJ1-2; 10 bases are a match to TRBD1. This CDR3 is built from 13 residues. Trimming at V came to 8 bases and at J to 2 bases, leaving 2 bases not matched to a gene. CDR1 is MDHEN, CDR2 SYDVKM, per germline. Here the CDR3 reads CASWTGGNYGYTF. DNA of the CDR3: TGTGCCAGCTGGACAGGGGGGAACTATGGCTACACCTTC.

The V and J genes are TRBV18 and TRBJ2-7; D ambiguous. V lost 2 bases to trimming and J lost 3 bases, with 11 bases between them. CDR3 length equals 14 residues. Germline V gives CDR1 KGHSH, CDR2 LQKENI. The CDR3 sequence is CASSPEMTDYEQYF. In DNA form, the CDR3 reads TGTGCCAGCTCACCAGAAATGACTGACTACGAGCAGTACTTC.